This entry lists 8 T cell receptor beta chains sequenced from one sample in a study of cytotoxic CD8 clonotypes in ibrutinib-treated CLL. Libraries were prepared by immunoSEQ multiplex PCR; TCRdb keeps only in-frame clonotypes and omits some of them. The sample contains some 200,000 clones, about three quarters of which appear only once. The source material was PBMCs, sampled after 12 months of ibrutinib treatment. The receptors shown here come from a human donor with chronic lymphocytic leukemia.

This clone has only a few counts. V and J are TRBV9 and TRBJ2-1, with D tentatively TRBD1 (5 bases). Trimming removed 0 bases at V and 4 bases at J, with 11 bases between. The germline V gene encodes CDR1 SGDLS and CDR2 YYNGEE. The CDR3 is 15 residues long. CDR3 nucleotide sequence: TGTGCCAGCAGCGTAGGGCTGGGGCCTTACAATGAGCAGTTCTTC. This translates into CASSVGLGPYNEQFF.

This chain connects TRBV15 to TRBJ1-3; D not certain. Germline V gene lookup returns CDR1 LNHNV and CDR2 YYDKDF (reference sequence). Trimming took 4 bases from V and 8 from J, leaving 15 bases between them. This CDR3 spans 14 amino acids. For the CDR3, the DNA is TGTGCCACCAGCAAAGGAACGGAAATGGACACCATATATTTT. Its protein product is CATSKGTEMDTIYF.

The V call is TRBV28, the J call TRBJ1-3, with unresolved D. V gave up 3 bases and J gave up 2 bases, with 8 bases separating them. CDR1 and CDR2 (germline): MDHEN, SYDVKM. CDR3 length: 14 amino acids. This chain's CDR3 is CASSLGRTGNTIYF. The CDR3 DNA is TGTGCCAGCAGTTTGGGGAGGACTGGAAACACCATATATTTT.

The chain employs TRBV7-8 and TRBJ2-1; no clear D. V lost 5 bases, J lost 7 bases, and 12 bases lay in between. The V gene's germline CDR1 is SGHVS and CDR2 FQNEAQ. This CDR3 has 13 amino acids. The CDR3 DNA reads TGTGCCAGCAGCCTATTTACTGGTAATGAGCAGTTCTTC. It translates to CASSLFTGNEQFF. The whole variable domain, filled in from reference TRBV7-8 and TRBJ2-1, reads GAGVSQSPRYKVAKRGQDVALRCDPISGHVSLFWYQQALGQGPEFLTYFQNEAQLDKSGLPSDRFFAERPEGSVSTLKIQRTQQEDSAVYLCASSLFTGNEQFFGPGTRLTVL.

The chain links TRBV27 to TRBJ2-7; either TRBD1 or TRBD2 may fit D (5 bases each). Germline V CDR1 and CDR2: MNHEY, SMNVEV (reference sequence). Trimming cost V 0 bases and J 4 bases, with 13 bases left between them. The CDR3 extends over 15 amino acids. The CDR3 DNA reads TGTGCCAGCAGTTTATCGGGGGATATCCGATACGAGCAGTACTTC. Translation gives CASSLSGDIRYEQYF.

This chain links TRBV15 with TRBJ1-2; D is undetermined. V was clipped by 0 bases and J by 4 bases, with 9 bases between them. The CDR3 totals 14 residues. Germline V gene data show CDR1 as LNHNV and CDR2 as YYDKDF (reference sequence). Here the CDR3 reads CATSRDPQIYGYTF. CDR3 coding DNA: TGTGCCACCAGCAGAGATCCACAGATCTATGGCTACACCTTC.

V is TRBV6-5 and J is TRBJ2-7; D is perhaps TRBD1 (7 bases). Trimming took off 4 bases at V and 3 bases at J, with 16 bases between the two ends. The germline CDR1 and CDR2 sequences are MNHEY and SVGAGI. The CDR3 is made up of 15 amino acids. The CDR3 is CASSSAGGGSYEQYF. For the CDR3, the DNA is TGTGCCAGCAGTTCCGCAGGAGGGGGCAGCTACGAGCAGTACTTC.

About this clone: Other DNA sequences of this sample code for an identical CDR3. The chain uses TRBV7-2 and TRBJ2-3; the match to TRBD1 covers 7 bases. The CDR3 spans 15 residues. V lost 4 bases to trimming and J lost 1 base; unmatched junction nucleotides: 5. Germline CDR1 is SGHTA and CDR2 is FQGNSA. The CDR3 sequence: CASSSRQGGTDTQYF. The CDR3 nucleotides are TGTGCCAGCAGCTCGCGACAGGGCGGCACAGATACGCAGTATTTT.